This note documents a single T cell receptor (beta chain) sequence. CDR1 SGHDN and CDR2 FVKESK come from the germline V gene. V shed 4 bases and J shed 1 base, with 13 bases lying between them. CDR3 length equals 15 residues. The data are from a study of blood T cell repertoires in COVID-19. Study summary: Acute and convalescent COVID-19 specimens originated in the United States, Italy and Spain. Sources were T cells, B-cell-depleted T cells, or PBMCs; the material itself was cDNA or gDNA.

TCRdb's copy holds only in-frame clones and misses some; the assay was immunoSEQ multiplex PCR. The repertoire consists of under 250,000 clones, with 80% to 85% occurring once and the leading ten covering 3% to 3.5%. This clonotype originated in a woman in her twenties or thirties who had recovered from COVID-19. Material: peripheral blood. This chain connects TRBV14 to TRBJ1-1; no clear D. The CDR3 DNA sequence: TGTGCCAGCAGCCTTGCTCTCGGCGGGAACACTGAAGCTTTCTTT. This codes for CASSLALGGNTEAFF.